These 29 T cell receptor beta chains originate from one sample sequenced in a study of cytomegalovirus exposure and HLA in healthy donors. Method: immunoSEQ multiplex PCR; TCRdb's copy keeps in-frame clones and lacks some. The data contain 140,000 or so clones, about 89% of them singletons. The sequenced sample consisted of PBMCs. Receptor source: a young man in good health and CMV-seronegative.

The J gene is TRBJ1-2, the V gene TRBV10-3; perhaps TRBD1 as D (5 bases). Deletions cut 0 bases from V and 0 bases from J, with 11 bases between. CDR3 length equals 16 residues. The V gene's germline CDR1 is ENHRY and CDR2 SYGVKD. In DNA, the CDR3 is TGTGCCATCAGTGAGTCGGGCAGGGCTCCTAACTATGGCTACACCTTC. This sequence encodes CAISESGRAPNYGYTF.

The chain links TRBV6-6 to TRBJ2-7, with D unresolved. There are 12 residues in the CDR3. Germline loops: CDR1 MNHNY, CDR2 SVGAGI (reference sequence). V was pared by 5 bases and J by 1 base, with 6 bases between. The CDR3 nucleotides are TGTGCCAGCAGTGTAGCTTCCTACGAGCAGTACTTC. This translates into CASSVASYEQYF.

This sequence joins TRBV9 and TRBJ2-2, with 9 bases lining up with TRBD2. Germline V gene lookup returns CDR1 SGDLS and CDR2 YYNGEE. The CDR3 is 15 residues long. V lost 0 bases to trimming and J lost 6 bases; unmatched junction nucleotides: 3. CDR3 amino acids: CASSVVAGVPGELFF. CDR3 bases: TGTGCCAGCAGCGTAGTAGCGGGAGTTCCCGGGGAGCTGTTTTTT.

V gene TRBV11-2 combines with J gene TRBJ2-7; 13 bases line up with TRBD2. Germline V gives CDR1 SGHAT, CDR2 FQNNGV. The CDR3 has 16 residues. V was clipped by 1 base and J by 2 bases; unmatched bases: 2. The CDR3 region is CASSLAGTSGAYEQYF. In DNA, the CDR3 is TGTGCCAGCAGCTTAGCGGGGACTAGCGGGGCCTACGAGCAGTACTTC.

This chain uses TRBV5-6 with TRBJ2-7; 7 bases are a match to TRBD2. The V gene end was trimmed by 3 bases and the J gene end by 5 bases; junction bases not matched to a gene: 11. The germline gives CDR1 SGHDT, CDR2 YYEEEE. The CDR3 is 15 residues long. CDR3 in DNA: TGTGCCAGCAGCTCCCCCTCGACTAGCACCCACGAGCAGTACGTC. This sequence encodes CASSSPSTSTHEQYV.

This chain connects TRBV7-6 to TRBJ2-2; the D gene is possibly TRBD1 (5 bases). Per germline, CDR1 SGHVS and CDR2 FNYEAQ. Between the trimmed V and J ends, which lost 2 bases and 4 bases, there was a span of 11 bases. The CDR3 is 15 residues long. As DNA, the CDR3 is TGTGCCAGCAGCTTATCAGGGTCGGGCACCGGGGAGCTGTTTTTT. It translates to CASSLSGSGTGELFF.

J is TRBJ1-2 and V is TRBV6-1; 8 bases align to TRBD1. Looked up from germline, CDR1 is MNHNS and CDR2 is SASEGT. The V segment lost 7 bases and the J segment 6 bases; nucleotides outside the gene matches: 7. The CDR3 loop spans 13 amino acids. CDR3 in DNA: TGTGCCAGCAAAGGACAGGGACTGGATGGCTACACCTTC. Residues: CASKGQGLDGYTF.

CDR3 region: CSVDAGQRNEKLFF. The CDR3 nucleotides are TGCAGCGTTGATGCGGGGCAAAGAAATGAAAAACTGTTTTTT. The chain employs TRBV29-1 and TRBJ1-4; maybe TRBD1 (5 bases). V gave up 3 bases and J gave up 5 bases, with 13 bases separating them. CDR1 and CDR2 (germline): SQVTM, ANQGSEA. The CDR3 has 14 residues.

This chain connects TRBV9 to TRBJ2-2, with D tentatively TRBD1 (6 bases). Germline values: CDR1 SGDLS, CDR2 YYNGEE. V gave up 4 bases and J gave up 3 bases, with 13 bases separating them. The CDR3 extends over 15 amino acids. CDR3 protein: CASSPWGQHTGELFF. CDR3 nucleotide sequence: TGTGCCAGCAGCCCTTGGGGGCAGCACACCGGGGAGCTGTTTTTT.

The gene calls are TRBV7-2 and TRBJ2-7; 8 positions agree with TRBD1. V was pared by 1 base and J by 6 bases, with 5 bases of the junction left unmatched. This CDR3 comprises 14 residues. Germline V gene data show CDR1 as SGHTA and CDR2 as FQGNSA. CDR3 bases: TGTGCCAGCAGCTTAGATGGGACAGGATCCGAGCAGTACGTC. Its protein is CASSLDGTGSEQYV.

The chain carries TRBV29-1 and TRBJ2-5; 11 bases fit TRBD2. J lost 4 bases, V lost 6 bases, and 7 bases had no gene match. The CDR3 totals 14 residues. CDR1 and CDR2 (germline): SQVTM, ANQGSEA. This chain's CDR3 is CSVRLAGMGETQYF. The DNA for the CDR3 is TGCAGCGTAAGACTAGCGGGAATGGGAGAGACCCAGTACTTC. Full variable domain (missing parts from reference TRBV29-1 and TRBJ2-5): SAVISQKPSRDICQRGTSLTIQCQVDSQVTMMFWYRQQPGQSLTLIATANQGSEATYESGFVIDKFPISRPNLTFSTLTVSNMSPEDSSIYLCSVRLAGMGETQYFGPGTRLLVL.

The V and J genes are TRBV2 and TRBJ2-1; no clear D. With 3 bases removed from V and 15 bases from J, the gap between germline ends came to 15 bases. CDR3 length: 12 residues. The V gene's germline CDR1 is SNHLY and CDR2 FYNNEI. CDR3 nucleotide sequence: TGTGCCAGCAGTGATATAGCAATAGTGCGGTTCTTC. Its protein product is CASSDIAIVRFF.

The chain joins TRBV5-1 to TRBJ2-7; 7 bases fit TRBD1. V was pared by 5 bases and J by 3 bases, with 8 bases of the junction left unmatched. The CDR3 is made up of 14 amino acids. The V gene's germline CDR1 is SGHRS and CDR2 YFSETQ. The CDR3 protein is CASRGDSPNYEQYF. The CDR3 DNA reads as TGCGCCAGCAGAGGGGACAGTCCAAACTACGAGCAGTACTTC.

This clone is a singleton in its sample. The chain combines TRBV19 with TRBJ2-2; TRBD2 matches at 9 bases. The CDR3 has 15 residues. The germline CDR1 and CDR2 sequences are LNHDA and SQIVND (reference sequence). V gave up 3 bases and J gave up 7 bases; unmatched junction bases: 6. The CDR3 nucleotides are TGTGCCAGTAGTATTAGCGGGAGAACGGACGGGGAGCTGTTTTTT. The encoded protein is CASSISGRTDGELFF.

Only a few counts were recorded for this clone. The rearrangement joins TRBV19 to TRBJ2-7; TRBD2 might be the D (6 bases). The germline V and J ends were trimmed by 8 bases and 0 bases, with 14 bases remaining between them. Germline assignment: CDR1 LNHDA and CDR2 SQIVND (reference sequence). The CDR3 totals 14 residues. The CDR3 bases are TGTGCCAGTTCCCCTAGCGTCTCCTCCTACGAGCAGTACGTC. Translated: CASSPSVSSYEQYV.

CDR3 residues: CASSPGSPQYEQFF. Written as DNA, the CDR3 is TGCGCCAGCAGCCCGGGGAGCCCCCAATATGAGCAGTTCTTC. The chain is built from TRBV5-1 and TRBJ2-1; the D gene is possibly TRBD2 (5 bases). This CDR3 has 14 residues. Trimming removed 4 bases at V and 8 bases at J, with 16 bases between. Germline V gives CDR1 SGHRS, CDR2 YFSETQ.

The chain links TRBV27 to TRBJ2-1, with 7 bases aligning to TRBD2. The CDR3 is 16 amino acids. V shed 0 bases, J shed 7 bases, and the junction held 9 bases outside the gene matches. Germline V gene lookup returns CDR1 MNHEY and CDR2 SMNVEV (reference sequence). CDR3 DNA: TGTGCCAGCAGTTTATCTGCGGGGGTTCCGAGGAATGAGCAGTTCTTC. Protein product: CASSLSAGVPRNEQFF.

This clone has a single count. This chain connects TRBV10-2 to TRBJ2-5; 10 bases map to TRBD2. CDR1 is WSHSY and CDR2 is SAAADI in the germline V gene. The CDR3 covers 14 residues. After removal of 8 bases from V and 2 bases from J, the junction contained 5 bases not matched to a gene. CDR3 in amino acids: CASRLAGLQETQYF. DNA of the CDR3: TGCGCCAGCCGACTAGCGGGTTTACAAGAGACCCAGTACTTC.

The CDR3 is CASKTGQGAGNTIYF. DNA for the CDR3: TGTGCCAGCAAAACAGGACAGGGGGCTGGAAACACCATATATTTT. The chain joins TRBV7-9 to TRBJ1-3; 10 bases map to TRBD1. The CDR3 contains 15 residues. Germline trimming cut 7 bases from V and 2 bases from J; bases unmatched to any gene: 5. Germline V gene sequence: CDR1 SEHNR, CDR2 FQNEAQ (reference sequence).

This rearrangement joins TRBV12-5 to TRBJ2-1; TRBD2 aligns across 8 bases. Germline CDR1 LGHNT, CDR2 FRNRAP. Trimming at V came to 1 base and at J to 6 bases, leaving 5 bases not matched to a gene. The CDR3 is 15 amino acids. The DNA of the CDR3 is TGTGCTAGTGGTTTGGCGGGAGGGTCGGGCAATGAGCAGTTCTTC. Its protein is CASGLAGGSGNEQFF.

The chain employs TRBV19 and TRBJ1-2; 9 nucleotides line up with TRBD1. CDR1 LNHDA and CDR2 SQIVND come from the germline V gene (reference sequence). The CDR3 contains 13 residues. V shed 6 bases, J shed 4 bases, and the junction held 3 bases outside the gene matches. The CDR3, as DNA: TGTGCCAGTAGGGGGACAGGGACCTATGGCTACACCTTC. It is translated as CASRGTGTYGYTF.

V is TRBV27 and J is TRBJ1-2, with 9 bases lining up with TRBD1. Germline CDR1 is MNHEY and CDR2 is SMNVEV (reference sequence). The CDR3 loop spans 15 amino acids. The J segment lost 3 bases and the V segment lost 1 base, leaving 3 bases of the junction unmatched. CDR3 sequence: CASSLYRTGDYGYTF. The CDR3 DNA is TGTGCCAGCAGTTTATACAGGACAGGGGACTATGGCTACACCTTC.

This sequence joins TRBV18 and TRBJ1-1; D not resolved. Between the trimmed V and J ends, which lost 1 base and 2 bases, there was a span of 14 bases. Germline V CDR1 and CDR2: KGHSH, LQKENI. There are 16 residues in the CDR3. In nucleotides, the CDR3 is TGTGCCAGCTCACCACGTGGTTTGGCCGATAACACTGAAGCTTTCTTT. This gives the protein CASSPRGLADNTEAFF.

The rearrangement links TRBV30 to TRBJ1-1; no clear D. The germline V gene encodes CDR1 GTSNPN and CDR2 SVGIG (reference sequence). V lost 5 bases and J lost 1, with 11 bases in between. The CDR3 is made up of 13 amino acids. This CDR3 reads CAWLYNGNTEAFF. The DNA of the CDR3 is TGTGCCTGGCTTTATAACGGGAACACTGAAGCTTTCTTT.

The V call is TRBV7-9, the J call TRBJ1-2; TRBD1 matches 8 bases. The CDR3 runs 15 residues. CDR1 is SEHNR and CDR2 is FQNEAQ in the germline V gene (reference sequence). Trimming cost V 5 bases and J 3 bases; bases outside gene matches: 8. CDR3 in amino acids: CASSGRTGWDYGYTF. CDR3 coding DNA: TGTGCCAGCAGCGGTAGGACAGGGTGGGACTATGGCTACACCTTC. Full variable domain (outside the CDR3, taken from reference TRBV7-9 and TRBJ1-2): DTGVSQNPRHKITKRGQNVTFRCDPISEHNRLYWYRQTLGQGPEFLTYFQNEAQLEKSRLLSDRFSAERPKGSFSTLEIQRTEQGDSAMYLCASSGRTGWDYGYTFGSGTRLTVV.

J is TRBJ2-5 and V is TRBV14, with a weak D call TRBD1 (5 bases). V dropped 4 bases and J dropped 5 bases, with 11 bases sitting between them. The length of the CDR3 is 13 residues. CDR1 is SGHDN and CDR2 is FVKESK in the germline V gene. As DNA, the CDR3 is TGTGCCAGCAGCCCCAGGGTGGGGGAGACCCAGTACTTC. Translation gives CASSPRVGETQYF.

This clone was found once. The chain has TRBV27 and TRBJ1-1; no clear D gene. Per germline, CDR1 MNHEY and CDR2 SMNVEV (reference sequence). V dropped 5 bases and J dropped 4 bases, with 11 bases sitting between them. The CDR3 has 13 residues. The CDR3 protein is CASSMRESTEAFF. The CDR3 DNA follows: TGTGCCAGCAGTATGCGGGAGAGCACTGAAGCTTTCTTT.

The chain recombines TRBV5-4 with TRBJ2-7, with D perhaps TRBD1 (5 bases). The V gene lost 0 bases and the J gene lost 2 bases, with 15 bases spanning the gap. This CDR3 has 16 amino acids. Looked up from germline, CDR1 is SGHNT and CDR2 is YYREEE (reference sequence). The CDR3 is CASSLGILGVPYEQYF. DNA of the CDR3: TGTGCCAGCAGCTTGGGTATCTTAGGGGTCCCCTACGAGCAGTACTTC.

The rearrangement uses TRBV5-1 and TRBJ2-1; TRBD2 matches at 11 bases. V trimming: 4 bases; J trimming: 4 bases; junction bases outside the gene matches: 10. CDR3 length equals 17 residues. Germline lookup yields CDR1 SGHRS and CDR2 YFSETQ. CDR3 in DNA: TGCGCCAGCAGCCGAACGACTAGCGGGGCTCAATACAATGAGCAGTTCTTC. The encoded protein is CASSRTTSGAQYNEQFF.